Described below is a single T cell receptor (beta chain) sequence and its context. These data originate in a study of technical replicates of blood from a handful of donors. The germline V gene has CDR1 MNHEY and CDR2 SVGAGI. The CDR3 is 15 amino acids. V was pared by 2 bases and J by 0 bases, with 5 bases between. Sequenced by immunoSEQ multiplex PCR; TCRdb stores in-frame clones only, minus some. The table has roughly 50,000 clones, roughly 95% seen once. This clonotype originated in a human donor in good health. Some clones in this sample may be carry-over from other donors' samples. The sequenced material came from PBMCs. The chain employs TRBV6-5 and TRBJ2-6; D is unclear. CDR3 coding DNA: TGTGCCAGCAGTTACGACTTCTCTGGGGCCAACGTCCTGACTTTC. Its translation is CASSYDFSGANVLTF.